The sequence of this T cell receptor (beta chain) was determined in a study of blood T cells in healthy people across ages. Study-wide results and limits: Older age coincided with a roughly linear decline in TCR beta diversity per million T cells.

The CDR3 has 15 residues. The V end was cut by 10 bases, the J end by 7 bases, with 25 bases between. Per the germline V gene, CDR1 is LNHDA and CDR2 is SQIVND (reference sequence). Concerning this clonotype itself: Antigen: not known.

Sample-barcoded 5' priming and a J-beta primer mix drove a second PCR of 7 to 11 cycles. Each CDR3 protein is one row after TCRdb ran MiXCR on the 5' RACE reads. The sample consists of some 750,000 distinct CDR3 sequences, over 20% of them appearing once. This clonotype was obtained from a man between 65 and 85 years old in good health. V is TRBV19 and J is TRBJ1-1, with a weak D call TRBD1 (5 bases). Sequencing was carried out using blood. The CDR3: CAIPSLAGGTGEAFF. In nucleotides, the CDR3 is TGTGCCATTCCATCCCTGGCGGGGGGGACGGGTGAAGCTTTCTTT. Full variable domain (missing parts from reference TRBV19 and TRBJ1-1): DGGITQSPKYLFRKEGQNVTLSCEQNLNHDAMYWYRQDPGQGLRLIYYSQIVNDFQKGDIAEGYSVSREKKESFPLTVTSAQKNPTAFYLCAIPSLAGGTGEAFFGQGTRLTVV.